This T cell receptor beta chain appears in the sequencing data of a study of blood T cell repertoires in COVID-19. Study-level information: COVID-19 samples collected from the United States, Italy and Spain covered acute and convalescent phases.

Data came from immunoSEQ multiplex PCR; TCRdb stores just in-frame clones and leaves some out. The sample has 130,000 to 150,000 clones; about four fifths are singletons. V lost 4 bases and J lost 5, with 14 bases in between. The CDR3 sequence is 14 residues long. Looked up from germline, CDR1 is SNHLY and CDR2 is FYNNEI. What was sequenced was peripheral blood. This TCR was sampled from a human donor in a cohort sampled during active COVID-19. V is TRBV2 and J is TRBJ1-1; D perhaps matches TRBD1 (6 bases). Here the CDR3 reads CASSVQGSGTEAFF. CDR3 bases: TGTGCCAGCAGTGTACAGGGATCGGGGACTGAAGCTTTCTTT.